The next 32 T cell receptor beta chains were all read from a single sample in a study of OX40 agonist ivuxolimab in advanced cancers. TCRdb's copy holds only in-frame clones and misses some; the assay was immunoSEQ multiplex PCR. The data show tens of thousands of clones, with 86% seen just once and approximately 1.9% held by the top ten. Specimen: CD4+ or CD8+ T cells sorted from blood, collected in a trial of the OX40 agonist ivuxolimab. The receptors were sampled from an adult with an advanced solid tumor such as melanoma, head and neck, liver or kidney cancer.

The chain employs TRBV9 and TRBJ2-3; no reliable D call. Germline CDR1 reads SGDLS; CDR2 reads YYNGEE. This CDR3 has 14 amino acids. V was trimmed by 0 bases and J by 0 bases, leaving 5 bases between them. CDR3 nucleotide sequence: TGTGCCAGCAGCGTAGCCAGGAGCACAGATACGCAGTATTTT. Translation: CASSVARSTDTQYF.

This rearrangement joins TRBV9 to TRBJ2-7; TRBD2 might be the D (6 bases). The CDR3 length is 14 residues. V gave up 2 bases and J gave up 7 bases, with 16 bases separating them. Germline CDR1 and CDR2: SGDLS and YYNGEE. CDR3 protein: CASSVWAGPGEQYF. The CDR3 DNA reads TGTGCCAGCAGCGTCTGGGCGGGACCTGGGGAGCAGTACTTC. Full variable domain (remainder filled in from reference TRBV9 and TRBJ2-7): DSGVTQTPKHLITATGQRVTLRCSPRSGDLSVYWYQQSLDQGLQFLIQYYNGEERAKGNILERFSAQQFPDLHSELNLSSLELGDSALYFCASSVWAGPGEQYFGPGTRLTVT.

The chain uses TRBV11-2 and TRBJ1-1; D gene ambiguous. Trimming removed 0 bases at V and 5 bases at J, with 7 bases between. Germline V gene lookup returns CDR1 SGHAT and CDR2 FQNNGV. This CDR3 is built from 13 residues. The CDR3 bases are TGTGCCAGCAGCTTAGAACTTTATACTGAAGCTTTCTTT. As protein: CASSLELYTEAFF.

The V and J genes are TRBV19 and TRBJ1-2; D gene uncertain. V lost 3 bases to trimming and J lost 5 bases, with 10 bases between them. The CDR3 runs to 13 residues. The germline V gene has CDR1 LNHDA and CDR2 SQIVND (reference sequence). The CDR3 sequence: CASSITDLYGYTF. The CDR3 region has the DNA TGTGCCAGTAGTATCACAGATTTATATGGCTACACCTTC.

V and J are TRBV18 and TRBJ2-4; 10 nucleotides match TRBD1. Trimming cost V 3 bases and J 5 bases; bases outside gene matches: 4. The CDR3 covers 15 residues. Germline V CDR1 and CDR2: KGHSH, LQKENI. The CDR3 here is CASSPGQGLENIQYF. The CDR3 coding sequence is TGTGCCAGCTCACCGGGACAGGGGTTGGAAAACATTCAGTACTTC.

In this sample, this clone turned up once. The chain links TRBV7-2 to TRBJ2-3; D is unresolved. V lost 2 bases to trimming and J lost 3 bases, with 6 bases between them. CDR3 length: 13 amino acids. CDR1 is SGHTA and CDR2 is FQGNSA in the germline V gene. This CDR3 reads CASSLILTDTQYF. The CDR3 nucleotides are TGTGCCAGCAGCTTAATCCTGACAGATACGCAGTATTTT. Looking up the rest from reference TRBV7-2 and TRBJ2-3 gives the full variable domain: GAGVSQSPSNKVTEKGKDVELRCDPISGHTALYWYRQSLGQGLEFLIYFQGNSAPDKSGLPSDRFSAERTGGSVSTLTIQRTQQEDSAVYLCASSLILTDTQYFGPGTRLTVL.

The rearrangement joins TRBV9 to TRBJ2-2, with a weak D call TRBD1 (6 bases). Per the germline V gene, CDR1 is SGDLS and CDR2 is YYNGEE. The CDR3 is 15 residues long. Trimming pared 3 bases from V and 1 base from J, leaving 10 bases between. CDR3 amino acids: CASSATGGNTGELFF. CDR3 DNA sequence: TGTGCCAGCAGCGCGACAGGTGGGAACACCGGGGAGCTGTTTTTT.

V gene TRBV7-6 combines with J gene TRBJ1-1, with D possibly being TRBD1 (5 bases). Germline CDR1 reads SGHVS; CDR2 reads FNYEAQ. CDR3 length equals 16 residues. V was pared by 2 bases and J by 4 bases, with 17 bases between. CDR3: CASSLHAVGEVTEAFF. The CDR3 nucleotides are TGTGCCAGCAGCTTACATGCGGTAGGGGAGGTCACTGAAGCTTTCTTT.

The J gene is TRBJ2-7, the V gene TRBV6-1, with D possibly TRBD2 on 6 matching bases. The CDR3 contains 15 residues. Germline V lookup: CDR1 MNHNS, CDR2 SASEGT. Between the trimmed V and J ends, which lost 6 bases and 2 bases, there was a span of 17 bases. The CDR3: CASSSAEGGPYEQYF. The CDR3 DNA is TGTGCCAGCAGCTCGGCGGAGGGAGGCCCCTACGAGCAGTACTTC.

The chain recombines TRBV11-2 with TRBJ2-1; 9 positions match TRBD1. V trimming: 8 bases; J trimming: 9 bases; junction bases outside the gene matches: 8. Germline assignment: CDR1 SGHAT and CDR2 FQNNGV. This CDR3 comprises 13 residues. The CDR3 is CASSTGQGTEQFF. The CDR3 nucleotides are TGTGCCAGCTCAACGGGACAGGGAACTGAGCAGTTCTTC. The full variable domain, with the rest looked up from reference TRBV11-2 and TRBJ2-1, is EAGVAQSPRYKIIEKRQSVAFWCNPISGHATLYWYQQILGQGPKLLIQFQNNGVVDDSQLPKDRFSAERLKGVDSTLKIQPAKLEDSAVYLCASSTGQGTEQFFGPGTRLTVL.

The V and J genes are TRBV7-3 and TRBJ2-2; D might be TRBD1 (6 bases). Germline lookup yields CDR1 SGHTA and CDR2 FQGTGA. CDR3 length: 14 residues. Trimming took 8 bases from V and 4 from J, leaving 14 bases between them. CDR3: CASGATGSTGELFF. The CDR3 DNA sequence: TGTGCCAGCGGTGCAACAGGGAGCACCGGGGAGCTGTTTTTT.

This clone was observed a few times. CDR3 protein: CAISEVTGNEQYF. The DNA of the CDR3 is TGTGCCATCAGTGAGGTGACAGGGAACGAGCAGTACTTC. The genes are TRBV10-3 and TRBJ2-7, with 7 bases matching TRBD1. The CDR3 covers 13 residues. Germline assignment: CDR1 ENHRY and CDR2 SYGVKD. Trimming cost V 2 bases and J 5 bases; bases outside gene matches: 3.

This chain uses TRBV2 with TRBJ1-1; D call uncertain. V lost 7 bases and J lost 0, with 12 bases in between. CDR1 and CDR2 (germline): SNHLY, FYNNEI. This CDR3 region has 14 residues. The CDR3 loop reads CASISDVMNTEAFF. Here the CDR3 DNA reads TGTGCCAGCATCAGCGACGTGATGAACACTGAAGCTTTCTTT.

The chain couples TRBV11-3 to TRBJ2-7; 7 nucleotides agree with TRBD2. Germline V CDR1 and CDR2: SGHNT, YENEEA. The J segment lost 4 bases and the V segment lost 5 bases, leaving 8 bases of the junction unmatched. The CDR3 totals 14 residues. CDR3 nucleotide sequence: TGTGCCAGCAGCCTGGCGGGAGAAATGTACGAGCAGTACTTC. Translation: CASSLAGEMYEQYF. Drawing the rest from reference TRBV11-3 and TRBJ2-7, the complete variable domain is EAGVVQSPRYKIIEKKQPVAFWCNPISGHNTLYWYLQNLGQGPELLIRYENEEAVDDSQLPKDRFSAERLKGVDSTLKIQPAELGDSAVYLCASSLAGEMYEQYFGPGTRLTVT.

This clone was counted a single time. The V call is TRBV10-3, the J call TRBJ2-1; TRBD2 matches at 12 bases. The ends lost 2 bases at V and 9 bases at J; junction bases unmatched: 5. This CDR3 has 15 amino acids. Germline loops: CDR1 ENHRY, CDR2 SYGVKD. The CDR3 DNA sequence: TGTGCCATCAGTGAGCGGACTAGCGGGACGGGTGAGCAGTTCTTC. Residues: CAISERTSGTGEQFF.

This clone showed up just once. The gene calls are TRBV27 and TRBJ1-5; no clear D. The CDR3 is 14 amino acids. Trimming shortened V by 0 bases and J by 0 bases, and 3 bases separated the two germline ends. The V gene's germline CDR1 is MNHEY and CDR2 SMNVEV (reference sequence). CDR3 loop: CASSLSDSNQPQHF. The CDR3 region has the DNA TGTGCCAGCAGTTTATCGGATAGCAATCAGCCCCAGCATTTT.

This clone has a handful of counts. V gene TRBV28 combines with J gene TRBJ2-7; TRBD2 agrees at 14 bases. The CDR3 contains 16 residues. In germline, CDR1 is MDHEN, CDR2 SYDVKM. The V segment lost 8 bases and the J segment 1 base; nucleotides outside the gene matches: 7. The DNA of the CDR3 is TGTGCCAGCGGACTAGCGGGAGGTTTAGGTTCCTACGAGCAGTACTTC. It yields the protein CASGLAGGLGSYEQYF.

This chain connects TRBV5-1 to TRBJ1-1; D gene ambiguous. The CDR3 runs 13 residues. The V end lost 2 bases, the J end lost 4 bases, and 9 bases lay between the germline ends. Per the germline V gene, CDR1 is SGHRS and CDR2 is YFSETQ. The CDR3 nucleotides are TGCGCCAGCAGCTTTAGGGATCTCACTGAAGCTTTCTTT. Translating it yields CASSFRDLTEAFF.

V and J are TRBV19 and TRBJ2-2, with D possibly being TRBD2 (6 bases). Germline V gene data show CDR1 as LNHDA and CDR2 as SQIVND (reference sequence). The length of the CDR3 is 16 residues. V lost 4 bases and J 4 bases, leaving 16 bases between the germline ends. The CDR3 bases are TGTGCCAGTAGTACCTGGAGGGCGACGAGCACCGGGGAGCTGTTTTTT. It codes for CASSTWRATSTGELFF.

The J gene is TRBJ2-7, the V gene TRBV9; 8 bases are a match to TRBD1. The length of the CDR3 is 14 residues. J gave up 5 bases and V 4 bases, and 8 bases lay outside the gene matches. Per the germline V gene, CDR1 is SGDLS and CDR2 is YYNGEE. The CDR3 nucleotides are TGTGCCAGCAGCCGGACAGGGTTTTTCCACGAGCAGTACTTC. Translation gives CASSRTGFFHEQYF.

This chain links TRBV2 with TRBJ2-5, with TRBD1 identical over 8 bases. Germline CDR1 reads SNHLY; CDR2 reads FYNNEI. The CDR3 extends over 14 amino acids. V shed 6 bases and J 13 bases; nucleotides not matched to a gene: 16. The CDR3 loop is CASSPGGLRGAGYF. The CDR3 DNA sequence: TGTGCCAGCAGCCCAGGGGGCCTCAGGGGCGCGGGGTACTTC.

J is TRBJ2-7 and V is TRBV5-1, with TRBD1 matching 10 bases. Germline lookup yields CDR1 SGHRS and CDR2 YFSETQ. Trimming removed 4 bases from V and 6 bases from J; junction bases left unmatched: 4. The CDR3 spans 13 residues. This CDR3 reads CASSLGTGAEQYF. Written as DNA, the CDR3 is TGCGCCAGCAGCCTGGGGACAGGGGCCGAGCAGTACTTC.

A word on this clone: The junction does not match germline at one end; this may be a read error. The CDR3 loop is CASSLGSSGVYVQYF. In DNA, the CDR3 is TGTGCCAGCAGCTTAGGATCTAGCGGGGTCTACGTGCAGTACTTC. This chain connects TRBV7-8 to TRBJ2-7, with TRBD2 identical over 9 bases. The CDR3 loop spans 15 amino acids. The V gene's germline CDR1 is SGHVS and CDR2 FQNEAQ.

The chain uses TRBV19 and TRBJ1-5; D is unclear. Germline V CDR1 and CDR2: LNHDA, SQIVND (reference sequence). V was clipped by 1 base and J by 0 bases, with 16 bases between them. The CDR3 is 18 residues long. The CDR3 DNA is TGTGCCAGTAGTATAGGGGGAATCCGAACCTATAGCAATCAGCCCCAGCATTTT. Translation gives CASSIGGIRTYSNQPQHF. Full variable domain (outside the CDR3, taken from reference TRBV19 and TRBJ1-5): DGGITQSPKYLFRKEGQNVTLSCEQNLNHDAMYWYRQDPGQGLRLIYYSQIVNDFQKGDIAEGYSVSREKKESFPLTVTSAQKNPTAFYLCASSIGGIRTYSNQPQHFGDGTRLSIL.

This sequence joins TRBV11-3 and TRBJ2-7; D may be TRBD2 (5 bases). The CDR3 loop spans 12 amino acids. The germline V gene has CDR1 SGHNT and CDR2 YENEEA. V dropped 5 bases and J dropped 6 bases, with 11 bases sitting between them. The CDR3 region is CASSQGGREQYF. In nucleotides, the CDR3 is TGTGCCAGCAGCCAAGGCGGGCGCGAGCAGTACTTC.

V and J are TRBV7-6 and TRBJ2-5; the D gene is possibly TRBD2 (5 bases). This CDR3 has 15 amino acids. Germline CDR1 SGHVS, CDR2 FNYEAQ. V shed 2 bases and J shed 2 bases, with 12 bases lying between them. The chain's CDR3 is CASSLSRGSQETQYF. CDR3 nucleotides: TGTGCCAGCAGCTTATCACGGGGATCTCAAGAGACCCAGTACTTC.

The chain has TRBV6-4 and TRBJ1-1, with TRBD1 as a possible D gene (5 bases). CDR1 and CDR2 (germline): MRHNA, SNTAGT. This CDR3 has 16 residues. The V end was cut by 6 bases, the J end by 1 base, with 18 bases between. The CDR3 region has the DNA TGTGCCAGCAGGCCAACAGGCGGTGCAGGGAACACTGAAGCTTTCTTT. Its protein is CASRPTGGAGNTEAFF.

This chain connects TRBV28 to TRBJ1-1; no clear D. This CDR3 is 12 amino acids long. Germline V CDR1 and CDR2: MDHEN, SYDVKM. V lost 3 bases to trimming and J lost 1 base, with 3 bases between them. CDR3 coding DNA: TGTGCCAGCAGTTTTCAGAACACTGAAGCTTTCTTT. This gives the protein CASSFQNTEAFF.

The chain carries TRBV7-2 and TRBJ2-7; D unresolved. The germline CDR1 and CDR2 sequences are SGHTA and FQGNSA. V lost 5 bases and J lost 1, with 12 bases in between. This CDR3 comprises 14 residues. The CDR3 sequence: CASSPPTRSYEQYF. The CDR3 DNA is TGTGCCAGCAGCCCACCTACGAGATCCTACGAGCAGTACTTC. Supplemented by reference TRBV7-2 and TRBJ2-7, the full variable domain reads GAGVSQSPSNKVTEKGKDVELRCDPISGHTALYWYRQSLGQGLEFLIYFQGNSAPDKSGLPSDRFSAERTGGSVSTLTIQRTQQEDSAVYLCASSPPTRSYEQYFGPGTRLTVT.

About this clone itself: This could be a read error, since a much larger clone is one nucleotide away. The chain carries TRBV7-9 and TRBJ1-1, with D possibly TRBD1 on 6 matching bases. The CDR3 spans 13 residues. Trimming stripped 5 bases from V and 1 base from J, with 8 bases between. Germline lookup yields CDR1 SEHNR and CDR2 FQNEAQ (reference sequence). The CDR3 protein is CASSLQGNTEAFF. The CDR3 coding sequence is TGTGCCAGCAGCCTACAGGGGAACACTGAAGCTTTCTTT.

CDR3 DNA sequence: TGCGCCAGCAGTAACCATGCGGGGAACACTGAAGCTTTCTTT. Its translation: CASSNHAGNTEAFF. The rearrangement links TRBV5-1 to TRBJ1-1; D unclear. The CDR3 has 14 amino acids. CDR1 and CDR2 from the germline V gene are SGHRS and YFSETQ. V lost 5 bases and J 1 base, leaving 12 bases between the germline ends.

V and J are TRBV19 and TRBJ1-1, with 8 bases that match TRBD1. The CDR3 runs to 19 residues. Germline V CDR1 and CDR2: LNHDA, SQIVND (reference sequence). Trimming cost V 4 bases and J 0 bases; bases outside gene matches: 16. The CDR3 DNA reads TGTGCCAGTAGTAGATTAATGGTCGGAGACAGGGGCTTGAACACTGAAGCTTTCTTT. Its translation: CASSRLMVGDRGLNTEAFF.